These 20 T cell receptor beta chains came from one sample sequenced in a study of T cells after yellow fever vaccination. TCRdb re-analysed the 5' RACE reads in MiXCR, keeping a single row per CDR3 protein. This table holds roughly 520,000 distinct CDR3 sequences, just over 20% found once. Sequencing used PBMCs, obtained roughly 20 days after the first yellow fever vaccination. These receptors all stem from a man aged 18 to 29 who received the YFV17D yellow fever vaccine.

Only a few counts were recorded for this clonotype. The chain has TRBV28 and TRBJ1-5, with TRBD1 as a possible D gene (5 bases). This CDR3 has 18 amino acids. CDR1 is MDHEN and CDR2 is SYDVKM in the germline V gene. Trimming left V 3 bases short and J 3 bases short, with 21 bases between. The CDR3 reads CASSFRGGRRVDNQPQHF. CDR3 coding DNA: TGTGCCAGCAGTTTTAGGGGCGGACGAAGGGTTGACAATCAGCCCCAGCATTTT.

The genes are TRBV7-2 and TRBJ2-7; 7 nucleotides agree with TRBD2. The J segment lost 2 bases and the V segment lost 5 bases, leaving 6 bases of the junction unmatched. Germline CDR1 is SGHTA and CDR2 is FQGNSA. The CDR3 loop spans 14 amino acids. The CDR3 DNA follows: TGTGCCAGCAGCCTCCCTAGCGGCCCCTACGAGCAGTACTTC. This translates into CASSLPSGPYEQYF.

The V call is TRBV12-3 or TRBV12-4, the J call TRBJ1-5; 8 bases fit TRBD1. Trimming took 5 bases from V and 7 from J; bases not matched to a gene: 7. The CDR3 has 14 amino acids. DNA of the CDR3: TGTGCCAGCAGTATCGACAGGGGTGGGCAGCCCCAGCATTTT. This gives the protein CASSIDRGGQPQHF.

This clonotype showed up just a few times. The V and J genes are TRBV7-2 and TRBJ2-3; 8 bases match TRBD2. J gave up 5 bases and V 5 bases, and 9 bases lay outside the gene matches. CDR3 length: 15 amino acids. Germline V gene sequence: CDR1 SGHTA, CDR2 FQGNSA. CDR3 region: CASSPPGGHGDTQYF. As DNA, the CDR3 is TGTGCCAGCAGCCCTCCGGGGGGGCACGGAGATACGCAGTATTTT.

This clonotype has just a few counts. The gene calls are TRBV6-4 and TRBJ2-1; TRBD2 agrees at 10 bases. Germline CDR1 and CDR2: MRHNA and SNTAGT. V was pared by 3 bases and J by 8 bases, with 1 base of the junction left unmatched. The CDR3 is 13 amino acids. The CDR3 loop is CASSELAGYEQFF. The CDR3 region has the DNA TGTGCCAGCAGTGAACTAGCGGGGTATGAGCAGTTCTTC.

CDR3 in DNA: TGTGCCAGCAGCCAGGAGGGGACTAGCTATGGCGAGCAGTACTTC. Encoded protein: CASSQEGTSYGEQYF. V and J are TRBV4-2 and TRBJ2-7; 9 bases align to TRBD2. CDR1 and CDR2 from the germline V gene are LGHNA and YNFKEQ. This CDR3 contains 15 residues. V was pared by 3 bases and J by 6 bases, with 9 bases of the junction left unmatched.

Only a few counts were recorded for this clonotype. The chain is built from TRBV5-1 and TRBJ2-5; D may be TRBD1 or TRBD2 (5 bases each). Germline V gene lookup returns CDR1 SGHRS and CDR2 YFSETQ. V shed 4 bases and J shed 3 bases, with 16 bases lying between them. The CDR3 consists of 15 residues. The chain's CDR3 is CASSGTGTAEETQYF. The CDR3 DNA reads as TGCGCCAGCAGCGGGACCGGGACCGCAGAAGAGACCCAGTACTTC.

This clonotype showed up just a few times. This chain links TRBV6-5 with TRBJ2-1; 8 bases match TRBD2. Germline values: CDR1 MNHEY, CDR2 SVGAGI. The J segment lost 2 bases and the V segment lost 4 bases, leaving 10 bases of the junction unmatched. The CDR3 is 17 amino acids. CDR3 region: CASSFGRAGGPYNEQFF. The CDR3 bases are TGTGCCAGCAGTTTCGGTCGGGCGGGGGGACCCTACAATGAGCAGTTCTTC.

In its sample, this clonotype was seen a few times. The genes are TRBV12-3 or TRBV12-4 and TRBJ1-4; D unresolved. V was trimmed by 6 bases and J by 0 bases, leaving 14 bases between them. There are 16 residues in the CDR3. The CDR3 here is CASSEEQSATNEKLFF. The CDR3 nucleotides are TGTGCCAGCAGCGAAGAACAGAGTGCAACTAATGAAAAACTGTTTTTT.

This clonotype was counted between two and nine times. The rearrangement links TRBV12-3 or TRBV12-4 to TRBJ1-1, with D possibly matching TRBD1 (6 bases). This CDR3 has 17 residues. The V gene lost 3 bases and the J gene lost 0 bases, with 17 bases spanning the gap. The CDR3 spells CASSFRSWTEMNTEAFF. CDR3 bases: TGTGCCAGCAGTTTCCGCTCTTGGACAGAAATGAACACTGAAGCTTTCTTT.

This chain links TRBV27 with TRBJ2-5, with no clear D. Trimming removed 6 bases at V and 0 bases at J, with 11 bases between. The CDR3 covers 14 residues. Germline CDR1 MNHEY, CDR2 SMNVEV (reference sequence). CDR3 DNA sequence: TGTGCCAGCAGCCGGACGGCCAACCAAGAGACCCAGTACTTC. Protein product: CASSRTANQETQYF.

In this sample, this clonotype turned up a few times. This chain joins TRBV2 and TRBJ2-6; D is possibly TRBD1 (5 bases). Trimming removed 9 bases from V and 0 bases from J, with 9 bases in between. Germline-derived CDR1 and CDR2 are SNHLY and FYNNEI. CDR3 size: 14 residues. This CDR3 is CASLGPSGANVLTF. The CDR3 DNA follows: TGTGCCAGTCTGGGGCCCTCTGGGGCCAACGTCCTGACTTTC. The full variable domain, rest sourced from reference TRBV2 and TRBJ2-6, is EPEVTQTPSHQVTQMGQEVILRCVPISNHLYFYWYRQILGQKVEFLVSFYNNEISEKSEIFDDQFSVERPDGSNFTLKIRSTKLEDSAMYFCASLGPSGANVLTFGAGSRLTVL.

This chain links TRBV7-9 with TRBJ2-7; 7 bases fit TRBD1. The V gene's germline CDR1 is SEHNR and CDR2 FQNEAQ (reference sequence). This CDR3 has 13 amino acids. The J segment lost 3 bases and the V segment lost 5 bases, leaving 4 bases of the junction unmatched. In DNA form, the CDR3 reads TGTGCCAGCAGCCGGACAGGCATCTACGAGCAGTACTTC. Residues: CASSRTGIYEQYF.

This clonotype was recorded a few times. V is TRBV5-1 and J is TRBJ2-3; weak D call: TRBD2 (6 bases). Germline V gene data show CDR1 as SGHRS and CDR2 as YFSETQ. CDR3 length: 13 residues. Trimming took 9 bases from V and 2 from J, leaving 13 bases between them. This CDR3 is CATREQATDTQYF. The CDR3 DNA reads as TGCGCCACCCGGGAGCAGGCCACAGATACGCAGTATTTT.

CDR3 nucleotide sequence: TGTGCCAGCAGCTTAGACAGTACGGGGGCTGAAGCTTTCTTT. This codes for CASSLDSTGAEAFF. The chain joins TRBV7-9 to TRBJ1-1; D may be TRBD1 (5 bases). V was pared by 1 base and J by 6 bases, with 12 bases between. The CDR3 extends over 14 amino acids. Germline values: CDR1 SEHNR, CDR2 FQNEAQ (reference sequence). The full variable domain, with the rest looked up from reference TRBV7-9 and TRBJ1-1, is DTGVSQNPRHKITKRGQNVTFRCDPISEHNRLYWYRQTLGQGPEFLTYFQNEAQLEKSRLLSDRFSAERPKGSFSTLEIQRTEQGDSAMYLCASSLDSTGAEAFFGQGTRLTVV.

This clonotype was seen more than once but under ten times. The chain is built from TRBV4-2 and TRBJ2-5; D is possibly TRBD1 (5 bases). V was trimmed by 1 base and J by 5 bases, leaving 14 bases between them. CDR3 length: 15 amino acids. In germline, CDR1 is LGHNA, CDR2 YNFKEQ. CDR3 sequence reads: CASSQGGPGRETQYF. In DNA form, the CDR3 reads TGTGCCAGCAGCCAAGGGGGCCCAGGGCGGGAGACCCAGTACTTC.

The gene calls are TRBV9 and TRBJ2-2, with TRBD1 as a possible D gene (6 bases). Germline CDR1 reads SGDLS; CDR2 reads YYNGEE. Between the trimmed V and J ends, which lost 4 bases and 5 bases, there was a span of 12 bases. The CDR3 spans 14 residues. CDR3 residues: CASSPLQGTGELFF. CDR3 DNA: TGTGCCAGCAGCCCCCTCCAGGGGACCGGGGAGCTGTTTTTT.

A note on this clonotype: The junction and the germline gene differ at one end; a read error may be behind it. The rearrangement uses TRBV7-9 and TRBJ2-1; no reliable D call. CDR1 and CDR2 from the germline V gene are SEHNR and FQNEAQ (reference sequence). CDR3 length: 12 amino acids. Written as DNA, the CDR3 is TGTGCCAGCAGCTTCTCCTACGATGAGCAGTTCTTC. Its translation is CASSFSYDEQFF. The variable domain in full, with the rest retrieved from reference TRBV7-9 and TRBJ2-1, is DTGVSQNPRHKITKRGQNVTFRCDPISEHNRLYWYRQTLGQGPEFLTYFQNEAQLEKSRLLSDRFSAERPKGSFSTLEIQRTEQGDSAMYLCASSFSYDEQFFGPGTRLTVL.

The chain uses TRBV7-2 and TRBJ1-5; D possibly corresponds to TRBD1 (5 bases). The CDR3 has 14 residues. Trimming took 1 base from V and 6 from J, leaving 10 bases between them. In germline, CDR1 is SGHTA, CDR2 FQGNSA. The CDR3 DNA reads as TGTGCCAGCAGCTTAGGGGGGGGGGGTCAGCCCCAGCATTTT. It yields the protein CASSLGGGGQPQHF.

The gene calls are TRBV7-9 and TRBJ2-1; D is unclear. V was trimmed by 3 bases and J by 7 bases, leaving 10 bases between them. The CDR3 is made up of 13 amino acids. Germline CDR1 reads SEHNR; CDR2 reads FQNEAQ (reference sequence). CDR3 nucleotide sequence: TGTGCCAGCAGCTTGAGTGAAGTGAATGAGCAGTTCTTC. Amino acid sequence: CASSLSEVNEQFF.